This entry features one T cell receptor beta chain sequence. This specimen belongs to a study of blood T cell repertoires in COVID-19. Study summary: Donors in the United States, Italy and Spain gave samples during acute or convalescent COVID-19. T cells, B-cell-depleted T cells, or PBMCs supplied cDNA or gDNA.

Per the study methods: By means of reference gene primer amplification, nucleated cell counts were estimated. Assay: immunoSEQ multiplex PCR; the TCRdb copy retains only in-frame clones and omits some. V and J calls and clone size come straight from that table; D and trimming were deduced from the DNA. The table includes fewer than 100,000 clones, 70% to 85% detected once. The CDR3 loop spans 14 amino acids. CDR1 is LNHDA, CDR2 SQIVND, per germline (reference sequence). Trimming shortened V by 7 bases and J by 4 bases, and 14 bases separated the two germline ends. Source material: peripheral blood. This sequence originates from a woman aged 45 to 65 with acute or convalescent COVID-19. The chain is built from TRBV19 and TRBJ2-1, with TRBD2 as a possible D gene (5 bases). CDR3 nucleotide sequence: TGTGCCAGTAAACAGCGGTTTTTATACAATGAGCAGTTCTTC. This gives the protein CASKQRFLYNEQFF.